This TCR beta chain stems from a study of response to subunit inactivated influenza vaccine (dated by TCRdb to about 2018). Describing the broader study: Deep quantitative profiling of the T cell receptor repertoire was used in the study to follow responses to a trivalent subunit inactivated influenza vaccine.

The protocol used for the library was RT-PCR. The sample was run on an Illumina HiSeq 2500. TCRdb itself trimmed the public reads at Q25 with fastp, ran MiXCR and retained productive beta chains. CDR3 protein sequences are deduplicated, and each keeps its most common genes and DNA. A total of more than 700,000 distinct CDR3 sequences appear in this sample, around 20% of them only once. Clones ranked in the top ten supply about a tenth of the sample. This clonotype turned up a few times. The target of this receptor is not known. The record has no base qualities; no much larger clone is one base away. CDR3 length: 16 amino acids, cysteine to phenylalanine. Only the CDR3 DNA stays, 48 bases, in frame from base 1. CDR1 LGHNA and CDR2 YSLEER are derived from the germline V gene. V gives up 0 bases and J gives up 10 bases, and the segment between their germline ends measures 16 bases. Results and caveats for the whole study, not just this receptor: According to the authors, only a limited number of new T cells may be recruited by each seasonal influenza vaccination.

The TCR sequence derives from a man aged 45-65 years who received an inactivated influenza vaccine. Donor details come from another sample of the same person, matched by shared clones. The sample was PBMCs from blood, taken 5 days after vaccination. Recombination joined TRBV4-3 with TRBJ1-6, with TRBD1 tentatively as D gene (6 bases match). The CDR3 protein sequence reads: CASSQDLRQGPSPLHF. The bases read TGCGCCAGCAGCCAAGATCTAAGGCAGGGGCCCTCACCCCTCCACTTT.